This T cell receptor beta chain was identified in a study of cytomegalovirus exposure and HLA in healthy donors. This PCR relied on a set of 60 Vbeta primers and 13 Jbeta primers. TCRdb keeps only in-frame clones here, not all; method: immunoSEQ multiplex PCR. This sample has about 200,000 clones, with 80% to 85% found just once. In nominal health when sampled, donors likely had unrecorded immune exposures nonetheless. About this clone itself: Its specificity is not known.

Study-wide results and limits: Rare TCR sequences predominated, though certain public TCRs were found in many donors. Apart from CMV serostatus, no immune exposure information was available.

CDR1 is SGHRS, CDR2 YFSETQ, per germline. The CDR3 consists of 15 residues. J was trimmed by 7 bases and V by 3 bases; bases with no gene match: 8. The chain has TRBV5-1 and TRBJ2-1; TRBD1 matches 9 bases. The receptor comes from a woman in her forties in good health and CMV-seronegative. Sequencing was done on a sample of PBMCs. The CDR3: CASSSLDRGQNEQFF. CDR3 DNA sequence: TGCGCCAGCAGCTCCCTGGACAGGGGCCAGAATGAGCAGTTCTTC.